These 16 T cell receptor beta chains share one sample of origin, sequenced in a study of T cell repertoires in ileal Crohn's disease. Profiling relied on immunoSEQ multiplex PCR, and the TCRdb table lists in-frame clones only, not all of them. The data hold some 16,000 clones, with more than 65% observed a single time. As for time point: neoterminal ileum biopsy at postoperative endoscopy, about 6 months after surgery. The sequenced sample was ileal tissue. All receptors derive from an adult with Crohn's disease.

The J gene is TRBJ1-6, the V gene TRBV30; D unclear. The germline V gene has CDR1 GTSNPN and CDR2 SVGIG (reference sequence). Trimming shortened V by 7 bases and J by 10 bases, and 17 bases separated the two germline ends. The CDR3 consists of 13 residues. This chain's CDR3 is CAYSEGVGSPLHF. For the CDR3, the DNA is TGTGCCTACTCCGAGGGTGTAGGGTCACCCCTCCACTTT.

The chain has TRBV6-1 and TRBJ1-5; maybe TRBD1 (6 bases). V was cut by 0 bases and J by 10 bases, with 10 bases left in between. The germline V gene encodes CDR1 MNHNS and CDR2 SASEGT. The CDR3 loop spans 13 amino acids. This chain's CDR3 is CASSEAGGSPQHF. The CDR3 coding sequence is TGTGCCAGCAGTGAAGCAGGGGGATCACCCCAGCATTTT.

J is TRBJ2-5 and V is TRBV9; possibly TRBD2 for D (6 bases). The CDR3 is 12 residues long. V lost 3 bases, J lost 10 bases, and 13 bases lay in between. The germline CDR1 and CDR2 sequences are SGDLS and YYNGEE. The CDR3 protein is CASSALLTSQYF. In nucleotides, the CDR3 is TGTGCCAGCAGCGCCCTCTTGACTAGCCAGTACTTC.

The V call is TRBV30, the J call TRBJ1-1; TRBD1 agrees at 7 bases. This CDR3 has 18 amino acids. Germline values: CDR1 GTSNPN, CDR2 SVGIG (reference sequence). V lost 0 bases and J lost 2; bases outside the gene matches: 15. The CDR3 coding sequence is TGTGCCTGGAGTGTACTAGATCCCCTATACAGGGGAAACACTGAAGCTTTCTTT. Translation gives CAWSVLDPLYRGNTEAFF.

This clone has more than one count but fewer than ten. The chain joins TRBV5-3 to TRBJ1-2; 10 bases are a match to TRBD1. TRBV5-3 is labeled an ORF, and its function is uncertain. V trimming: 4 bases; J trimming: 3 bases; junction bases outside the gene matches: 9. The CDR3 runs to 16 residues. The CDR3 DNA follows: TGTGCCAGAAGCCAAAACCGGGACAGGGGTGACTATGGCTACACCTTC. Residues: CARSQNRDRGDYGYTF.

CDR3 DNA: TGCGCCAGCAGTACCGGGACTAGCGGGAGGGTATCCTACGAGCAGTACTTC. Its protein is CASSTGTSGRVSYEQYF. The V gene is TRBV5-1, the J gene TRBJ2-7, with 16 bases lining up with TRBD2. Germline V gene lookup returns CDR1 SGHRS and CDR2 YFSETQ. The CDR3 sequence is 17 residues long. V dropped 5 bases and J dropped 1; count of bases not matched to a gene: 6. Full variable domain (remainder filled in from reference TRBV5-1 and TRBJ2-7): KAGVTQTPRYLIKTRGQQVTLSCSPISGHRSVSWYQQTPGQGLQFLFEYFSETQRNKGNFPGRFSGRQFSNSRSEMNVSTLELGDSALYLCASSTGTSGRVSYEQYFGPGTRLTVT.

In this sample, this clone turned up once. The gene calls are TRBV6-5 and TRBJ2-5; D remains unclear. CDR1 and CDR2 from the germline V gene are MNHEY and SVGAGI. This CDR3 is 11 amino acids long. V lost 7 bases and J 6 bases, leaving 9 bases between the germline ends. CDR3 coding DNA: TGTGCCAGCACCAATTACAAGACCCAGTACTTC. Translation: CASTNYKTQYF.

This clone has only one observation. The chain's CDR3 is CASTKLRDRGLKANTGELFF. The CDR3 nucleotides read TGTGCCAGTACCAAGCTTAGGGACAGGGGGCTTAAAGCGAACACCGGGGAGCTGTTTTTT. This chain joins TRBV19 and TRBJ2-2, with TRBD1 matching 12 bases. This CDR3 region has 20 residues. V trimming: 7 bases; J trimming: 0 bases; junction bases outside the gene matches: 15. Germline V gene lookup returns CDR1 LNHDA and CDR2 SQIVND (reference sequence).

About this clone: One junction end does not reproduce the germline sequence, and a read error may be involved. CDR3: CASREGQRSYEQYF. For the CDR3, the DNA is TGTGCCAGCAGGGAAGGACAGCGCTCCTACGAGCAGTACTTC. The chain is built from TRBV6-1 and TRBJ2-7; a weak D match, TRBD1 (6 bases). The CDR3 is 14 amino acids. Germline V gene sequence: CDR1 MNHNS, CDR2 SASEGT.

V and J are TRBV11-3 and TRBJ2-2; D call uncertain. The CDR3 is made up of 13 amino acids. V was trimmed by 2 bases and J by 10 bases, leaving 11 bases between them. CDR1 and CDR2 from the germline V gene are SGHNT and YENEEA. Written as DNA, the CDR3 is TGTGCCAGCAGCTTACACGCAGGCTCGGAGCTGTTTTTT. This gives the protein CASSLHAGSELFF.

The rearrangement uses TRBV7-6 and TRBJ1-4; 10 nucleotides match TRBD1. Germline CDR1 and CDR2: SGHVS and FNYEAQ. CDR3 length: 17 amino acids. The trim removed 3 bases at V and 4 bases at J, leaving 8 bases unmatched. The CDR3 reads CASSLTGTGAGNEKLFF. The CDR3, as DNA: TGTGCCAGCAGCTTGACCGGGACAGGGGCGGGTAATGAAAAACTGTTTTTT. The whole variable domain, filled in from reference TRBV7-6 and TRBJ1-4, reads GAGVSQSPRYKVTKRGQDVALRCDPISGHVSLYWYRQALGQGPEFLTYFNYEAQQDKSGLPNDRFSAERPEGSISTLTIQRTEQRDSAMYRCASSLTGTGAGNEKLFFGSGTQLSVL.

The gene calls are TRBV7-9 and TRBJ1-2; TRBD1 is a possible D gene (5 bases). The V and J ends lost 5 bases and 5 bases respectively, with 12 bases between them. CDR3 length: 13 residues. Per germline, CDR1 SEHNR and CDR2 FQNEAQ (reference sequence). CDR3 region: CASSLTGYYGYTF. The CDR3 DNA reads as TGTGCCAGCAGCCTAACAGGTTATTATGGCTACACCTTC.

This chain uses TRBV27 with TRBJ1-4; tentative D call: TRBD1 (6 bases). Germline assignment: CDR1 MNHEY and CDR2 SMNVEV (reference sequence). The CDR3 totals 16 residues. With 6 bases removed from V and 7 bases from J, the gap between germline ends came to 21 bases. CDR3 sequence: CASSQGTGLIFEKLFF. In nucleotides, the CDR3 is TGTGCCAGCAGCCAAGGAACAGGGTTGATTTTTGAAAAACTGTTTTTT. The full variable domain, rest sourced from reference TRBV27 and TRBJ1-4, is EAQVTQNPRYLITVTGKKLTVTCSQNMNHEYMSWYRQDPGLGLRQIYYSMNVEVTDKGDVPEGYKVSRKEKRNFPLILESPSPNQTSLYFCASSQGTGLIFEKLFFGSGTQLSVL.

J is TRBJ1-2 and V is TRBV7-2; D possibly corresponds to TRBD1 (5 bases). Trimming removed 1 base from V and 8 bases from J, with 17 bases in between. CDR1 is SGHTA and CDR2 is FQGNSA in the germline V gene. The CDR3 is made up of 15 amino acids. The CDR3 sequence: CASSLGQGMVWGYTF. CDR3 sequence (DNA): TGTGCCAGCAGCTTAGGTCAGGGTATGGTTTGGGGCTACACCTTC.

The rearrangement joins TRBV7-6 to TRBJ1-4; 7 nucleotides line up with TRBD1. Germline CDR1 reads SGHVS; CDR2 reads FNYEAQ. CDR3 size: 15 residues. Germline trimming cut 3 bases from V and 6 bases from J; bases unmatched to any gene: 7. CDR3 protein: CASSFLWTGHEKLFF. As DNA, the CDR3 is TGTGCCAGCAGCTTTTTATGGACAGGTCATGAAAAACTGTTTTTT.

The chain employs TRBV10-3 and TRBJ2-1; D might be TRBD2 (6 bases). The CDR3 has 15 amino acids. V was clipped by 4 bases and J by 4 bases, with 14 bases between them. Germline V gene sequence: CDR1 ENHRY, CDR2 SYGVKD. The CDR3 DNA is TGTGCCATCAGTGTGCAAGGGGCGGGGTACAATGAGCAGTTCTTC. Encoded protein: CAISVQGAGYNEQFF.